Included here is one T cell receptor beta chain sequence, with context. Only a few counts were recorded for this clonotype. What antigen it recognizes has not been identified. Per-nucleotide qualities are absent, and no much larger clonotype sits a single base away. The source of the sample is a study of early T cells in non-severe SARS-CoV-2 infection (dated by TCRdb to about 2021). Looking at the study overall: TCR sequencing used bulk RNA from unsorted whole blood, so alpha and beta chains could not be paired. What the research found in general, with its limitations: VDJdb matching was skewed toward anti-spike CD8 responses and likely underestimated virus-specific expansions by missing private and CD4 specificities.

Measured from the cysteine to the phenylalanine, the CDR3 is 13 residues long. Just CDR3 DNA is preserved here, 39 bases in frame from base 1. The germline V gene yields SGHTA for CDR1 and FQGNSA for CDR2. V lost 3 bases and J lost 5 bases; the stretch between them is 11 bases long. Libraries were made using 5' RACE. This sample was sequenced with a NextSeq 500. To correct for sequencing error and PCR bias, the TCR library protocol tagged individual cDNA molecules with unique molecular identifiers. TCR alpha and beta chains were both sequenced, and the abundances of alpha and beta sequences in each sample were closely correlated with each other. As for the original processing: Decombinator V4 was used to annotate the V gene, J gene and CDR3 of the TCR sequences. TCRs were defined as expanded if a significant change between any two time points was detected under a Poisson model with p below 0.0001. TCR abundances were normalised to the total number of TCRs sequenced per sample and expressed as counts per million. MAIT TCRs were defined by TRAV1-2 paired with TRAJ12, TRAJ20 or TRAJ33, and iNKT TCRs by TRAV10 paired with TRAJ18. VDJdb, accessed 1 November 2021, was searched for CMV, EBV and SARS-CoV-2 annotated TCRs, excluding TCRs annotated for multiple antigens. In-frame beta chains were kept once TCRdb had trimmed the public reads at Q25 with fastp and called clones with MiXCR. When rows share a CDR3 protein, they turn into one entry using the most common DNA and genes. Clone size and V and J calls follow TCRdb, not the original study. This sample is represented by roughly 52,000 distinct CDR3 sequences; about 6.1% of them were singletons. Approximately 5.5% of the sample comes from the top ten.

This was a case-control study nested in a cohort of healthcare workers in London, UK, who had nasopharyngeal swab PCR tests and blood samples taken every week. Healthcare workers were recruited during the week of the UK lockdown, between 23 and 31 March 2020, and followed weekly for up to roughly 15 weeks. The chain couples TRBV7-2 to TRBJ2-7, with no reliable assignment of the D segment. This TCR came from an adult who was a healthcare worker with PCR-confirmed SARS-CoV-2 infection or an uninfected control (not recorded which). Sample: whole blood, taken at baseline. The CDR3 has the sequence CASSFIAGHEQYF. Here is the DNA: TGTGCCAGCAGCTTTATAGCAGGCCACGAGCAGTACTTC.